This T cell receptor beta chain stems from a study of T cells after yellow fever vaccination. Study in general: The fractions with low cell numbers were processed using SMART-Seq v4 Ultra Low Input.

This clonotype has a handful of counts. Its antigen is undetermined. Template switching by 5'RACE produced TCR cDNA, adding a universal primer site and UMIs. TCRdb reanalysed the 5' RACE reads using MiXCR and keeps one entry per CDR3 protein. The profile shows about 330,000 distinct CDR3 sequences, roughly 8.6% of them singletons. Notes on the study in general: It was the secondary response that reached its peak faster, day 5 versus 15, but it was weaker. Reappearing after the booster were most of the clones from primary vaccination (about 96% CD4, around 90% CD8).

Trimming pared 3 bases from V and 0 bases from J, leaving 18 bases between. Germline V lookup: CDR1 MGHRA, CDR2 YSYEKL. The CDR3 has 17 residues. The sequenced sample was PBMCs, obtained roughly seven weeks after the first yellow fever vaccination. The chain employs TRBV4-1 and TRBJ2-7; D perhaps matches TRBD1 (5 bases). The receptor was derived from a man aged 18 to 29 who received the YFV17D yellow fever vaccine. This chain's CDR3 is CASSQGRVAVTSYEQYF. The CDR3 DNA follows: TGCGCCAGCAGCCAGGGGCGAGTGGCGGTAACCTCCTACGAGCAGTACTTC.